This T cell receptor beta chain was observed in a study of shared T cell receptors in the human thymus. J was trimmed by 4 bases and V by 3 bases; bases with no gene match: 3. The V gene's germline CDR1 is WSHSY and CDR2 SAAADI. The CDR3 contains 15 residues. Libraries were prepared by immunoSEQ multiplex PCR; TCRdb keeps only in-frame clonotypes and omits some of them. The top ten hold under 0.01% of the sample, which has 640,000 or so clones, around 87% seen once. Separately, the same data were catalogued under a study of human thymus T cells.

The chain recombines TRBV10-2 with TRBJ2-3; 11 bases align to TRBD2. Source material: thymocytes. The clonotype was recovered from a boy under two years old with a congenital heart defect. The CDR3 bases are TGCGCCAGCAGTGATCTAGCGGGAGGAGCAGATACGCAGTATTTT. Encoded protein: CASSDLAGGADTQYF.